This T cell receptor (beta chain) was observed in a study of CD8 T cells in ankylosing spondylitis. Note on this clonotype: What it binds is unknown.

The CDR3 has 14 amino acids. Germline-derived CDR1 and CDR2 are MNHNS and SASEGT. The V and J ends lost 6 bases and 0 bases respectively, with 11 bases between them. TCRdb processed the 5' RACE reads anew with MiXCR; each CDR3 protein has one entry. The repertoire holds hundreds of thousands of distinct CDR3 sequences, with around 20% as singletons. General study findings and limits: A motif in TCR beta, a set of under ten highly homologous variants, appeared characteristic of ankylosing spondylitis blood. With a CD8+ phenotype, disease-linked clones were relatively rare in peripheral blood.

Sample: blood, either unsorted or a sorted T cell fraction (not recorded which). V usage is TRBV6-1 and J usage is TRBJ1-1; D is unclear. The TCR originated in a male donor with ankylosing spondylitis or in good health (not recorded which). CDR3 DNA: TGTGCCAGCAGACTCACAGATATGAACACTGAAGCTTTCTTT. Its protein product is CASRLTDMNTEAFF.